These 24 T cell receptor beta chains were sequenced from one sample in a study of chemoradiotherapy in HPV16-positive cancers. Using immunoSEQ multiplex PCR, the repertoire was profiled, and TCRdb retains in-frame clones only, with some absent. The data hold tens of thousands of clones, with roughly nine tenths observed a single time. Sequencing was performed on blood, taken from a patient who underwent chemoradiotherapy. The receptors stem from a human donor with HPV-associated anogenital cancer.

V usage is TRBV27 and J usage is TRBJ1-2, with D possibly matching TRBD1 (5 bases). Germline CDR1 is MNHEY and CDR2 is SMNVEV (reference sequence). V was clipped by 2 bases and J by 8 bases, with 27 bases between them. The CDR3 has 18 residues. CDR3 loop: CASSLGPLVYLGTRGYTF. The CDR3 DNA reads TGTGCCAGCAGTTTAGGACCCCTGGTTTACCTCGGGACTAGGGGCTACACCTTC.

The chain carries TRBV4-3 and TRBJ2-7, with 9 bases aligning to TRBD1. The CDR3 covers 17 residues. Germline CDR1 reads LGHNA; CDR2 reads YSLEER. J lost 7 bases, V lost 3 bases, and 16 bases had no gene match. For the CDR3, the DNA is TGCGCCAGCAGCCAGCAGATACCGAGACAGGGGGATGGGGAGCAGTACTTC. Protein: CASSQQIPRQGDGEQYF.

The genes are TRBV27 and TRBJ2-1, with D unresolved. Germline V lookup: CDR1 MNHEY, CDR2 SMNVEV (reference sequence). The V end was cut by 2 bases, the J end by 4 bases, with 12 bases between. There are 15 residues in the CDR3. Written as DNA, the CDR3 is TGTGCCAGCAGTTTAGGGTCGGTTCTTTACAATGAGCAGTTCTTC. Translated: CASSLGSVLYNEQFF.

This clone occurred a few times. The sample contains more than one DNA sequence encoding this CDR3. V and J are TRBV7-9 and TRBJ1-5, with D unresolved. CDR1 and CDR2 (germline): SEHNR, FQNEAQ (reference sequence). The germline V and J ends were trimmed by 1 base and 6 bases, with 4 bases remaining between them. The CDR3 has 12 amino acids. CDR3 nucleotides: TGTGCCAGCAGCTTAGATCGTCAGCCCCAGCATTTT. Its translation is CASSLDRQPQHF.

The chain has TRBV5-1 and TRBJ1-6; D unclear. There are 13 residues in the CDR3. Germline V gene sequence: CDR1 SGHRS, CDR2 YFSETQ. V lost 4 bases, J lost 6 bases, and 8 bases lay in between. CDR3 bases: TGCGCCAGCAGCGCGACGGGTAATTCACCCCTCCACTTT. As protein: CASSATGNSPLHF. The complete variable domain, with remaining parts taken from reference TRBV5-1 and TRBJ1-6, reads KAGVTQTPRYLIKTRGQQVTLSCSPISGHRSVSWYQQTPGQGLQFLFEYFSETQRNKGNFPGRFSGRQFSNSRSEMNVSTLELGDSALYLCASSATGNSPLHFGNGTRLTVT.

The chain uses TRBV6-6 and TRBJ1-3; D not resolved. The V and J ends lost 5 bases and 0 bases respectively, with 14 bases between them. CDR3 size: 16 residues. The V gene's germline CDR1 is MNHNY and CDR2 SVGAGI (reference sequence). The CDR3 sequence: CASSKGQPYSGNTIYF. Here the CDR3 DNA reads TGTGCCAGCAGTAAAGGGCAGCCCTACTCTGGAAACACCATATATTTT.

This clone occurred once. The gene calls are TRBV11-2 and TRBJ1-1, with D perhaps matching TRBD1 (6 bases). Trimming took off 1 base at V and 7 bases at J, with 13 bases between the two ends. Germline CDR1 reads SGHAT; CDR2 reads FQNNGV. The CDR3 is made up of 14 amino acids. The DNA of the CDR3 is TGTGCCAGCAGCTTAGTTGCCAGGGGCAATGAAGCTTTCTTT. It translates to CASSLVARGNEAFF. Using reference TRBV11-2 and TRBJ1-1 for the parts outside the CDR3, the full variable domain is EAGVAQSPRYKIIEKRQSVAFWCNPISGHATLYWYQQILGQGPKLLIQFQNNGVVDDSQLPKDRFSAERLKGVDSTLKIQPAKLEDSAVYLCASSLVARGNEAFFGQGTRLTVV.

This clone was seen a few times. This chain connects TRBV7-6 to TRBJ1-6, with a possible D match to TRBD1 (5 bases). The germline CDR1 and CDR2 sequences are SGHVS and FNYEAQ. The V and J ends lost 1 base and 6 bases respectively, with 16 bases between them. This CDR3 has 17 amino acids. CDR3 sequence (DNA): TGTGCCAGCAGCTTAGGATATCAGGGACGAAGTAATTCACCCCTCCACTTT. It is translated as CASSLGYQGRSNSPLHF.

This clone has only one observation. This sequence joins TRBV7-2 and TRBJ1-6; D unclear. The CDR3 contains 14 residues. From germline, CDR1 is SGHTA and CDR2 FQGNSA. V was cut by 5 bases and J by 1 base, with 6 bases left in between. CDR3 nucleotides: TGTGCCAGCAGCCTAGAGTCCTATAATTCACCCCTCCACTTT. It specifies CASSLESYNSPLHF.

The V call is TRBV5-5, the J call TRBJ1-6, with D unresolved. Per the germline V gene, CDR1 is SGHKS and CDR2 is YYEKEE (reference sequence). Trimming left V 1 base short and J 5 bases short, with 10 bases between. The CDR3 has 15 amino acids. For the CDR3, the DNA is TGTGCCAGCAGCTTGCGGCCAGATAATAATTCACCCCTCCACTTT. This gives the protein CASSLRPDNNSPLHF.

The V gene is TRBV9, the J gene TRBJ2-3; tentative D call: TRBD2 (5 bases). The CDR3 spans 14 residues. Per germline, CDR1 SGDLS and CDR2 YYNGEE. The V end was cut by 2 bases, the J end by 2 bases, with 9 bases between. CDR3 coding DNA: TGTGCCAGCAGCGTCGAGGGCATCACAGATACGCAGTATTTT. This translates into CASSVEGITDTQYF.

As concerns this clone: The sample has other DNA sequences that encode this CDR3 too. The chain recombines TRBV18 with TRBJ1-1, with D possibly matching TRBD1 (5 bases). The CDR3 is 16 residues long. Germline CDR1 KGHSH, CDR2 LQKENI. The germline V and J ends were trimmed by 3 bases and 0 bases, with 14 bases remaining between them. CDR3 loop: CASSPQTGELNTEAFF. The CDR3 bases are TGTGCCAGCTCACCCCAAACGGGGGAATTGAACACTGAAGCTTTCTTT. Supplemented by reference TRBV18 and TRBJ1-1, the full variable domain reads NAGVMQNPRHLVRRRGQEARLRCSPMKGHSHVYWYRQLPEEGLKFMVYLQKENIIDESGMPKERFSAEFPKEGPSILRIQQVVRGDSAAYFCASSPQTGELNTEAFFGQGTRLTVV.

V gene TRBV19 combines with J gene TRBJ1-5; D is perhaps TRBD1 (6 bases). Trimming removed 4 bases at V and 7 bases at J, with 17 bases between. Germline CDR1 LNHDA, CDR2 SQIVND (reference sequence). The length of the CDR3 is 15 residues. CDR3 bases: TGTGCCAGTAGTACAACAGGGATCCCCTGGCAGCCCCAGCATTTT. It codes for CASSTTGIPWQPQHF.

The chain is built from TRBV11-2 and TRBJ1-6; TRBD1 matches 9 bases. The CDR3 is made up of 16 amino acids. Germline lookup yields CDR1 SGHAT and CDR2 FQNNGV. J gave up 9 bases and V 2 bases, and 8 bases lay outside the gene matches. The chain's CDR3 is CASSLFPGTGSSPLHF. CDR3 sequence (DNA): TGTGCCAGCAGCTTATTTCCTGGGACAGGGTCTTCACCCCTCCACTTT.

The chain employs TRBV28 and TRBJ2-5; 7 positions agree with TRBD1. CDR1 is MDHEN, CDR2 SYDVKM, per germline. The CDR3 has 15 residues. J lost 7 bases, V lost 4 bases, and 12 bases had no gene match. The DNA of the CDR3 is TGTGCCAGCAGTTCTCCTCGACAGGGTATAGGGACCCAGTACTTC. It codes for CASSSPRQGIGTQYF.

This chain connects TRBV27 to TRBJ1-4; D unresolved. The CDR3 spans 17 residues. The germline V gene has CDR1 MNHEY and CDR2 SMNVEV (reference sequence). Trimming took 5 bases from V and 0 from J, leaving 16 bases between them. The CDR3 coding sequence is TGTGCCAGCAGTCCCCAGGTCGGGCCAACAACTAATGAAAAACTGTTTTTT. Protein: CASSPQVGPTTNEKLFF.

CDR3 sequence (DNA): TGTGCCAGCAGCTTATTTGTCGGCAATCAGCCCCAGCATTTT. Residues: CASSLFVGNQPQHF. The V call is TRBV7-2, the J call TRBJ1-5, with D unresolved. The length of the CDR3 is 14 residues. Trimming removed 2 bases at V and 2 bases at J, with 7 bases between. CDR1 SGHTA and CDR2 FQGNSA come from the germline V gene.

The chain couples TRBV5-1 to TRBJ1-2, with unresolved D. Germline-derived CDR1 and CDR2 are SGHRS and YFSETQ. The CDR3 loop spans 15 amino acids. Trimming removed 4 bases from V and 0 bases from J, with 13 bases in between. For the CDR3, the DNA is TGCGCCAGCAGCCGGGAGGCGGGCGCTAACTATGGCTACACCTTC. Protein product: CASSREAGANYGYTF.

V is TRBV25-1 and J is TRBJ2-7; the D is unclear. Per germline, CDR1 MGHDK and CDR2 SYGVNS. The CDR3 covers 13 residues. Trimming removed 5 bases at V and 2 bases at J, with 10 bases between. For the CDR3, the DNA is TGTGCCAGCAGTTCAGTGGGAACCTACGAGCAGTACTTC. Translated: CASSSVGTYEQYF.

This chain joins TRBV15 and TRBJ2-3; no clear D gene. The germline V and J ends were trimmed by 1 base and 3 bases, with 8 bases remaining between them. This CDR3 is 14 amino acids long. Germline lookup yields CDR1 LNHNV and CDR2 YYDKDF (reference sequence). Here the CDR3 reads CATSRGVETDTQYF. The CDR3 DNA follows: TGTGCCACCAGCAGAGGGGTCGAGACAGATACGCAGTATTTT.

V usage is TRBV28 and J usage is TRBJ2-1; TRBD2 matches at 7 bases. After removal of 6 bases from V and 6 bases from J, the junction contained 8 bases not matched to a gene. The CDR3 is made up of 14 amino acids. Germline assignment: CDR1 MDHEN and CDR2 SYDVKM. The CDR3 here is CASSSGGLLNEQFF. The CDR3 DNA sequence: TGTGCCAGCAGCTCGGGAGGACTTCTCAATGAGCAGTTCTTC.

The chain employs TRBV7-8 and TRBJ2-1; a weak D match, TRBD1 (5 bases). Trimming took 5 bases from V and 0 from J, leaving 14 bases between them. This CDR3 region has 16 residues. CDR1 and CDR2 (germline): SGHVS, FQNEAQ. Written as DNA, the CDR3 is TGTGCCAGCAGCGGTAACAGGATGATCTCCTACAATGAGCAGTTCTTC. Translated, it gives CASSGNRMISYNEQFF.

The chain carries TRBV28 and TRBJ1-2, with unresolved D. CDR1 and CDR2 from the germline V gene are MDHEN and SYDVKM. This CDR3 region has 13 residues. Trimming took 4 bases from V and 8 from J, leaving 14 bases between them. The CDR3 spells CASSYARAEGYTF. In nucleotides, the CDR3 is TGTGCCAGCAGTTATGCAAGGGCGGAGGGCTACACCTTC.

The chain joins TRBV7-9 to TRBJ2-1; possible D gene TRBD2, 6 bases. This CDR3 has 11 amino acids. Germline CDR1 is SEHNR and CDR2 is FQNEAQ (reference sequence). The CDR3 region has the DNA TGTGGGCTGGACTACTACAATGAGCAGTTCTTC. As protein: CGLDYYNEQFF.